Each of the 16 T cell receptor beta chains below was sequenced from the same sample in a study of T cells in Graves' hyperthyroidism and ophthalmopathy. Amplification of TCR beta CDR3 regions was performed using RNA transcripts as template. The primer set for the first-round RT-PCR of the TCR CDR3 was HTBI. TCRdb reprocessed the multiplex PCR reads via MiXCR and lists one record per CDR3 protein. The table shows hundreds of thousands of distinct CDR3 sequences, with roughly 14% occurring only once. Sequenced: blood. The receptors stem from a young woman with Graves' hyperthyroidism that later progressed to Graves' ophthalmopathy.

On this clonotype: This may be a read error, as it is one base from a much larger clone. This chain connects TRBV5-5 to TRBJ2-7, with unresolved D. Germline loops: CDR1 SGHKS, CDR2 YYEKEE (reference sequence). The CDR3 spans 14 residues. V shed 2 bases and J shed 0 bases, with 9 bases lying between them. CDR3 nucleotide sequence: TGTGCCAGCAGCTTAGTACCGGCCTCCTACGAGCAGTACTTC. Protein: CASSLVPASYEQYF.

The rearrangement links TRBV6-2 or TRBV6-3 to TRBJ1-5, with D possibly matching TRBD1 (6 bases). Germline lookup yields CDR1 MNHEY and CDR2 SVGEGT. The CDR3 has 15 amino acids. V was clipped by 7 bases and J by 2 bases, with 15 bases between them. CDR3 nucleotides: TGTGCCAGCACAACCGAGGGGGAGGGCAATCAGCCCCAGCATTTT. Protein sequence: CASTTEGEGNQPQHF.

This clonotype was seen many times. The chain joins TRBV7-9 to TRBJ2-1, with D maybe TRBD1 (6 bases). CDR1 is SEHNR, CDR2 FQNEAQ, per germline (reference sequence). Deletions cut 2 bases from V and 7 bases from J, with 15 bases between. There are 15 residues in the CDR3. CDR3 sequence reads: CASSLSQPGQNEQFF. CDR3 DNA: TGTGCCAGCAGCTTATCCCAGCCCGGACAGAATGAGCAGTTCTTC.

In this sample, this clonotype turned up many times. The CDR3 here is CSVARQGIDEQFF. In nucleotides, the CDR3 is TGCAGCGTTGCTCGGCAGGGAATCGATGAGCAGTTCTTC. The chain combines TRBV29-1 with TRBJ2-1; D may be TRBD1 (5 bases). V shed 4 bases and J shed 8 bases, with 15 bases lying between them. CDR1 and CDR2 (germline): SQVTM, ANQGSEA. The CDR3 runs 13 residues.

This clonotype came up many times. The chain links TRBV6-1 to TRBJ2-1; 8 nucleotides align to TRBD1. V gave up 6 bases and J gave up 0 bases; unmatched junction bases: 7. Germline assignment: CDR1 MNHNS and CDR2 SASEGT. This CDR3 comprises 16 residues. This CDR3 is CASSPFDRGSYNEQFF. The CDR3 nucleotides read TGTGCCAGCAGCCCGTTTGACAGGGGCTCCTACAATGAGCAGTTCTTC.

This sequence joins TRBV9 and TRBJ2-1; D perhaps matches TRBD1 (5 bases). Germline CDR1 reads SGDLS; CDR2 reads YYNGEE. The CDR3 contains 14 residues. V lost 2 bases and J lost 10, with 16 bases in between. The CDR3 bases are TGTGCCAGCAGCGTCAGTGAGGCATCAGGGGAGCAGTTCTTC. It yields the protein CASSVSEASGEQFF. The variable domain in full, completed from reference TRBV9 and TRBJ2-1, reads DSGVTQTPKHLITATGQRVTLRCSPRSGDLSVYWYQQSLDQGLQFLIQYYNGEERAKGNILERFSAQQFPDLHSELNLSSLELGDSALYFCASSVSEASGEQFFGPGTRLTVL.

V is TRBV20-1 and J is TRBJ2-2; D is unclear. The CDR3 is 13 residues long. The V gene lost 3 bases and the J gene lost 3 bases, with 8 bases spanning the gap. Looked up from germline, CDR1 is DFQATT and CDR2 is SNEGSKA (reference sequence). Here the CDR3 DNA reads TGCAGTGCTAGGGATTACTACACCGGGGAGCTGTTTTTT. Its protein is CSARDYYTGELFF.

The chain combines TRBV2 with TRBJ2-7; D is unclear. The V gene lost 6 bases and the J gene lost 4 bases, with 10 bases spanning the gap. CDR1 SNHLY and CDR2 FYNNEI come from the germline V gene. The CDR3 loop spans 12 amino acids. In DNA, the CDR3 is TGTGCCAGCAGGCAGGAATCTTACGAGCAGTACTTC. Protein: CASRQESYEQYF.

This clonotype was seen more than once but under ten times. A read error may explain this, as a much larger clone is one base away. The chain uses TRBV11-3 and TRBJ2-7; TRBD1 or TRBD2 may be the D gene (5 bases each). The CDR3 consists of 15 residues. V dropped 6 bases and J dropped 2 bases, with 17 bases sitting between them. CDR1 is SGHNT, CDR2 YENEEA, per germline. The CDR3 bases are TGTGCCAGCAGTGACGACGGGACGGTTACCTACGAGCAGTACTTC. Protein product: CASSDDGTVTYEQYF.

This clonotype was picked up many times. The V call is TRBV2, the J call TRBJ1-2, with D possibly matching TRBD1 (5 bases). V lost 2 bases, J lost 2 bases, and 9 bases lay in between. CDR1 and CDR2 (germline): SNHLY, FYNNEI. This CDR3 region has 14 residues. The CDR3 DNA reads TGTGCCAGCAGTGAAATTGAGGGGAACTATGGCTACACCTTC. It yields the protein CASSEIEGNYGYTF.

This clonotype was seen repeatedly, ten times or more. The CDR3 spells CASSGRGQGTEAFF. The CDR3 DNA reads as TGTGCCAGCAGCGGCCGGGGCCAGGGCACTGAAGCTTTCTTT. V is TRBV9 and J is TRBJ1-1, with D possibly being TRBD1 (5 bases). The CDR3 is made up of 14 amino acids. V dropped 3 bases and J dropped 4 bases, with 13 bases sitting between them. From germline, CDR1 is SGDLS and CDR2 YYNGEE.

This clonotype was counted a few times. One base away lies a much larger clone, so this may be a sequencing read error. The V call is TRBV2, the J call TRBJ2-2, with no clear D. Germline CDR1 SNHLY, CDR2 FYNNEI. There are 14 residues in the CDR3. CDR3 bases: TGTGCCGGCAGTGAACAAGGCAGGCCCGGGGAGCTGTTTTTT. The encoded protein is CAGSEQGRPGELFF. The full variable domain, its missing parts supplied by reference TRBV2 and TRBJ2-2, is EPEVTQTPSHQVTQMGQEVILRCVPISNHLYFYWYRQILGQKVEFLVSFYNNEISEKSEIFDDQFSVERPDGSNFTLKIRSTKLEDSAMYFCAGSEQGRPGELFFGEGSRLTVL.

This clonotype was counted many times. V and J are TRBV7-9 and TRBJ2-7, with TRBD2 as a possible D gene (7 bases). V shed 2 bases and J shed 6 bases, with 17 bases lying between them. Germline V gene sequence: CDR1 SEHNR, CDR2 FQNEAQ (reference sequence). This CDR3 has 15 residues. Written as DNA, the CDR3 is TGTGCCAGCAGCTTAAGGGGGAACAGGGAGGGCGAGCAGTACTTC. It specifies CASSLRGNREGEQYF.

In regard to this clonotype: Its ends do not fully match the called genes, so a read error is possible. The rearrangement links TRBV7-3 to TRBJ2-6; TRBD2 might be the D (6 bases). The germline gives CDR1 SGHTA, CDR2 FQGTGA. The CDR3 contains 15 residues. The CDR3 here is CASSFGGSGANALTF. CDR3 DNA: TGTGCCAGCAGCTTTGGGGGGTCCGGGGCCAACGCCCTGACTTTC.

This clonotype was counted a few times. V usage is TRBV13 and J usage is TRBJ2-5; tentatively, D is TRBD1 (6 bases). The CDR3 has 16 amino acids. The germline V gene has CDR1 PRHDT and CDR2 FYEKMQ (reference sequence). Trimming stripped 2 bases from V and 4 bases from J, with 17 bases between. The CDR3 sequence: CASSLMRQGLRETQYF. In nucleotides, the CDR3 is TGTGCCAGCAGCTTAATGAGGCAGGGGTTAAGAGAGACCCAGTACTTC.

This clonotype was observed many times. The chain recombines TRBV27 with TRBJ1-2; a possible D gene is TRBD1 (5 bases). The CDR3 covers 13 residues. Germline assignment: CDR1 MNHEY and CDR2 SMNVEV (reference sequence). V was cut by 0 bases and J by 4 bases, with 6 bases left in between. The CDR3 here is CASSLSTAYGYTF. DNA of the CDR3: TGTGCCAGCAGTTTATCGACAGCCTATGGCTACACCTTC.